The rows below give T cell receptor beta chains drawn from one sample of a study of blood T cell repertoires in COVID-19. Produced via immunoSEQ multiplex PCR; TCRdb's table is partial and in-frame only. The repertoire holds about 160,000 clones, with roughly 80% as singletons. Sequenced input: PBMCs or T cells enriched from blood (not recorded which). Receptors were obtained from a woman aged 55-70 years who had recovered from COVID-19. Both conserved end residues are part of each CDR3. D genes are given only for firm matches. Expanded clones get a size class; other rows say once, few or many, or leave the size out.

size	V	J	D	CDR3	DNA
NA	TRBV24-1	TRBJ2-2	TRBD2	CATSDLGRDTGELFF	TGTGCCACCAGTGATCTAGGGAGGGACACCGGGGAGCTGTTTTTT
few	TRBV30	TRBJ1-5	NA	CAWSVRGAGYQPQHF	TGTGCCTGGAGTGTACGGGGGGCTGGCTATCAGCCCCAGCATTTT
NA	TRBV6-5	TRBJ1-1	NA	CASSYRREGTEAFF	TGTGCCAGCAGTTACCGCAGGGAGGGTACTGAAGCTTTCTTT
NA	TRBV6-5	TRBJ2-7	NA	CASRAGPYEQYF	TGTGCCAGCAGGGCAGGGCCCTACGAGCAGTACTTC
NA	TRBV19	TRBJ2-3	TRBD2	CASIGGGVDTQYF	TGTGCCAGCATAGGCGGGGGGGTGGATACGCAGTATTTT
NA	TRBV7-2	TRBJ2-4	TRBD2	CASSPETSGGDIQYF	TGTGCCAGCAGCCCCGAGACTAGCGGGGGGGACATTCAGTACTTC
once	TRBV29-1	TRBJ2-1	TRBD2	CSVQSGGAYNEQFF	TGCAGCGTCCAAAGCGGGGGGGCTTATAATGAGCAGTTCTTC
NA	TRBV3-1/TRBV3-2	TRBJ1-3	NA	CASSQDLRAGNTIYF	TGTGCCAGCAGCCAAGATCTGAGGGCTGGAAACACCATATATTTT
NA	TRBV20-1	TRBJ2-3	NA	CSASFRVYPVGSLSTDTQYF	TGCAGTGCTAGTTTTAGGGTTTACCCGGTGGGGAGTCTTAGCACAGATACGCAGTATTTT
NA	TRBV2	TRBJ1-3	NA	CASNGRDSGNTIYF	TGTGCCAGCAACGGGAGGGACTCTGGAAACACCATATATTTT
NA	TRBV27	TRBJ2-1	NA	CASSQQVVLNNNEQFF	TGTGCCAGCAGCCAACAGGTGGTACTCAATAACAATGAGCAGTTCTTC
NA	TRBV3-1/TRBV3-2	TRBJ1-5	NA	CASSQGRRNQPQHF	TGTGCCAGCAGCCAAGGCAGGAGGAATCAGCCCCAGCATTTT
once	TRBV24-1	TRBJ2-2	TRBD2	CATSDPSGEQVGELFF	TGTGCCACCAGTGATCCGAGCGGGGAGCAGGTCGGGGAGCTGTTTTTT
NA	TRBV7-9	TRBJ2-1	TRBD2	CASIATSGGAVRSYEQFF	TGTGCCAGCATCGCAACTAGCGGGGGGGCCGTGAGATCCTATGAGCAGTTCTTC
NA	TRBV19	TRBJ1-5	NA	CASTGRGSNQPQHF	TGTGCCAGTACCGGCAGGGGAAGCAATCAGCCCCAGCATTTT
once	TRBV19	TRBJ2-7	NA	CASSRRDWPYEQYF	TGTGCCAGTAGTCGCCGGGACTGGCCCTACGAGCAGTACTTC
NA	TRBV10-3	TRBJ1-6	NA	CAISESGGGTPLHF	TGTGCCATCAGTGAGTCCGGGGGTGGTACACCCCTCCACTTT
NA	TRBV7-2	TRBJ2-5	NA	CASSFSPLPRYF	TGTGCCAGCAGCTTTTCCCCTCTACCCCGGTACTTC
NA	TRBV5-1	TRBJ2-6	NA	CASSLLQGSGANVLTF	TGCGCCAGCAGCTTGTTACAGGGTTCAGGGGCCAACGTCCTGACTTTC
NA	TRBV5-4	TRBJ2-1	NA	CASSPPTDYNEQFF	TGTGCCAGCAGCCCCCCAACAGACTACAATGAGCAGTTCTTC
once	TRBV18	TRBJ2-7	NA	CASSPLRTDEQYF	TGTGCCAGCTCACCACTAAGGACAGACGAGCAGTACTTC
NA	TRBV5-1	TRBJ2-5	TRBD2	CASSLTSGGSQETQYF	TGCGCCAGCAGCTTGACTAGCGGGGGGTCTCAAGAGACCCAGTACTTC
NA	TRBV2	TRBJ2-3	TRBD2	CASKITRGGADTQYF	TGTGCCAGCAAGATAACGCGGGGGGGTGCAGATACGCAGTATTTT
few	TRBV3-1/TRBV3-2	TRBJ1-2	TRBD1	CASSYRGRDRGASNYGYTF	TGTGCCAGCAGCTATCGAGGACGTGACAGGGGCGCCTCCAACTATGGCTACACCTTC
NA	TRBV9	TRBJ1-2	NA	CASSGTIGQPLRYTF	TGTGCCAGCAGCGGGACCATTGGACAGCCCCTGCGCTACACCTTC
NA	TRBV4-1	TRBJ2-1	TRBD2	CASSPKGSGGSYNEQFF	TGCGCCAGCAGCCCCAAAGGGAGCGGGGGTTCCTACAATGAGCAGTTCTTC
few	TRBV27	TRBJ1-6	TRBD1	CASRRPTGVNSPLHF	TGTGCCAGCAGGCGACCGACAGGGGTAAATTCACCCCTCCACTTT
NA	TRBV11-2	TRBJ1-2	NA	CASSFRGQGYSGYTF	TGTGCCAGCAGCTTCCGGGGCCAGGGGTATTCCGGCTACACCTTC
NA	TRBV24-1	TRBJ1-1	NA	CATEDPGRTEAFF	TGTGCCACCGAGGATCCCGGGAGGACTGAAGCTTTCTTT
NA	TRBV9	TRBJ2-7	NA	CASSVVGVGEQYF	TGTGCCAGCAGCGTAGTAGGGGTCGGTGAGCAGTACTTC
NA	TRBV7-9	TRBJ1-6	NA	CASSPGDNSPLHF	TGTGCCAGCAGCCCCGGGGATAATTCACCCCTCCACTTT
NA	TRBV27	TRBJ2-3	TRBD2	CASSAAGGRRSTDTQYF	TGTGCCAGCAGTGCAGCGGGGGGCCGAAGAAGCACAGATACGCAGTATTTT
NA	TRBV14	TRBJ1-6	NA	CASSQGLDNSPLHF	TGTGCCAGCAGCCAAGGGCTAGATAATTCACCCCTCCACTTT
NA	TRBV4-2	TRBJ2-7	TRBD1	CASSQEAGTGRSEEQYF	TGTGCCAGCAGCCAAGAAGCCGGGACAGGGCGATCGGAGGAGCAGTACTTC
NA	TRBV30	TRBJ1-4	NA	CAWRGGIATNEKLFF	TGTGCCTGGAGGGGAGGTATTGCAACTAATGAAAAACTGTTTTTT
NA	TRBV7-9	TRBJ2-2	TRBD2	CASSFSGVTGELFF	TGTGCCAGCAGCTTTAGCGGGGTGACCGGGGAGCTGTTTTTT
NA	TRBV2	TRBJ2-2	NA	CASRSTGNTGELFF	TGTGCCAGCAGATCCACAGGGAACACCGGGGAGCTGTTTTTT
once	TRBV9	TRBJ1-2	TRBD1	CASSVGTGVNYGYTF	TGTGCCAGCAGCGTAGGGACAGGGGTAAACTATGGCTACACCTTC